One sample yielded the 19 T cell receptor beta chains listed below, sequenced in a study of response to subunit inactivated influenza vaccine. TCRdb itself ran the RT-PCR reads through MiXCR, one entry per CDR3 protein. The sample has about 700,000 distinct CDR3 sequences, 13% to 15% seen once. Sequenced here: PBMCs from blood, sampled about 14 days before vaccination. Source of these receptors: a man aged 45-60 years who received an inactivated influenza vaccine.

The CDR3 loop is CASSAQNRNTEAFF. DNA of the CDR3: TGTGCCAGCTCAGCTCAAAATCGGAACACTGAAGCTTTCTTT. The chain employs TRBV18 and TRBJ1-1; no clear D. The CDR3 is 14 residues long. The V and J ends lost 5 bases and 1 base respectively, with 11 bases between them. The germline V gene has CDR1 KGHSH and CDR2 LQKENI.

In this sample, this clonotype turned up once. The V and J genes are TRBV4-2 and TRBJ1-5; possibly TRBD1 for D (5 bases). With 4 bases removed from V and 5 bases from J, the gap between germline ends came to 15 bases. The CDR3 length is 15 residues. CDR1 is LGHNA, CDR2 YNFKEQ, per germline. CDR3 sequence (DNA): TGTGCCAGCAGCCTTTCACGGGGGGGGGATCAGCCCCAGCATTTT. Encoded protein: CASSLSRGGDQPQHF.

This clonotype was counted between two and nine times. The CDR3 DNA is TGCAGCGCGGGGGGAAGACAGGGGCATCAAGAGCAGTTCTTC. This codes for CSAGGRQGHQEQFF. The chain joins TRBV29-1 to TRBJ2-1, with D maybe TRBD1 (8 bases). CDR1 is SQVTM, CDR2 ANQGSEA, per germline. Trimming removed 7 bases from V and 10 bases from J, with 23 bases in between. CDR3 length equals 14 residues.

V and J are TRBV12-3 or TRBV12-4 and TRBJ2-1; 10 nucleotides match TRBD2. The V and J ends lost 3 bases and 9 bases, in that order; junction bases with no gene match: 8. CDR3 length: 15 amino acids. The CDR3 DNA reads as TGTGCCAGCAGTTTTGGTCTAGCGGGAGTAAGTGAGCAGTTCTTC. As protein: CASSFGLAGVSEQFF.

The chain has TRBV14 and TRBJ2-7; 8 nucleotides agree with TRBD2. Germline assignment: CDR1 SGHDN and CDR2 FVKESK. After removal of 3 bases from V and 3 bases from J, the junction contained 7 bases not matched to a gene. The CDR3 is 15 amino acids. The CDR3: CASSHQPAGGYEQYF. CDR3 DNA sequence: TGTGCCAGCAGCCACCAGCCGGCGGGGGGCTACGAGCAGTACTTC. The variable domain in full, completed from reference TRBV14 and TRBJ2-7, reads EAGVTQFPSHSVIEKGQTVTLRCDPISGHDNLYWYRRVMGKEIKFLLHFVKESKQDESGMPNNRFLAERTGGTYSTLKVQPAELEDSGVYFCASSHQPAGGYEQYFGPGTRLTVT.

This clonotype was seen repeatedly, ten times or more. J is TRBJ2-2 and V is TRBV3-1; D gene ambiguous. The CDR3 sequence is 11 residues long. Germline V CDR1 and CDR2: LGHDT, YNNKEL (reference sequence). The V end lost 4 bases, the J end lost 6 bases, and 3 bases lay between the germline ends. In DNA, the CDR3 is TGTGCCAGCAGCCGCTCCGGGGAGCTGTTTTTT. Encoded protein: CASSRSGELFF. The complete variable domain, with remaining parts taken from reference TRBV3-1 and TRBJ2-2, reads DTAVSQTPKYLVTQMGNDKSIKCEQNLGHDTMYWYKQDSKKFLKIMFSYNNKELIINETVPNRFSPKSPDKAHLNLHINSLELGDSAVYFCASSRSGELFFGEGSRLTVL.

The J gene is TRBJ2-2, the V gene TRBV12-3 or TRBV12-4; D remains unclear. This CDR3 contains 16 residues. V lost 5 bases, J lost 1 base, and 14 bases lay in between. The CDR3 spells CASSTTRFRNTGELFF. Here the CDR3 DNA reads TGTGCCAGCAGTACAACGCGGTTCAGGAACACCGGGGAGCTGTTTTTT.

The chain has TRBV7-8 and TRBJ2-7; D perhaps matches TRBD2 (6 bases). V lost 3 bases and J lost 5, with 17 bases in between. This CDR3 spans 15 amino acids. Looked up from germline, CDR1 is SGHVS and CDR2 is FQNEAQ. CDR3 sequence (DNA): TGTGCCAGCAGCTTCCGGATGACTAGTTCTCACGAGCAGTACTTC. Encoded protein: CASSFRMTSSHEQYF. Full variable domain (missing parts from reference TRBV7-8 and TRBJ2-7): GAGVSQSPRYKVAKRGQDVALRCDPISGHVSLFWYQQALGQGPEFLTYFQNEAQLDKSGLPSDRFFAERPEGSVSTLKIQRTQQEDSAVYLCASSFRMTSSHEQYFGPGTRLTVT.

This clonotype occurred a few times. The V and J genes are TRBV7-8 and TRBJ2-2; no reliable D call. There are 16 residues in the CDR3. Trimming left V 1 base short and J 4 bases short, with 13 bases between. Germline V gives CDR1 SGHVS, CDR2 FQNEAQ. CDR3 loop: CASSLGFQQITGELFF. In nucleotides, the CDR3 is TGTGCCAGCAGCTTAGGTTTCCAGCAAATCACCGGGGAGCTGTTTTTT. The whole variable domain, filled in from reference TRBV7-8 and TRBJ2-2, reads GAGVSQSPRYKVAKRGQDVALRCDPISGHVSLFWYQQALGQGPEFLTYFQNEAQLDKSGLPSDRFFAERPEGSVSTLKIQRTQQEDSAVYLCASSLGFQQITGELFFGEGSRLTVL.

The chain combines TRBV6-5 with TRBJ2-7; 7 bases map to TRBD1. V trimming: 0 bases; J trimming: 5 bases; junction bases outside the gene matches: 4. The CDR3 runs to 14 residues. Germline V gene data show CDR1 as MNHEY and CDR2 as SVGAGI. The CDR3 loop is CASSYSVTGNEQYF. In DNA, the CDR3 is TGTGCCAGCAGTTACTCCGTGACAGGGAACGAGCAGTACTTC.

This chain links TRBV7-6 with TRBJ1-1; 10 nucleotides line up with TRBD1. CDR1 SGHVS and CDR2 FNYEAQ come from the germline V gene. V gave up 5 bases and J gave up 5 bases; unmatched junction bases: 8. The CDR3 extends over 15 amino acids. The chain's CDR3 is CASSPTDRGNTEAFF. The CDR3 DNA reads as TGTGCCAGCAGCCCAACGGACAGGGGGAATACTGAAGCTTTCTTT.

The chain uses TRBV2 and TRBJ2-2, with 8 nucleotides matching TRBD2. This CDR3 has 14 residues. Per the germline V gene, CDR1 is SNHLY and CDR2 is FYNNEI. V trimming: 5 bases; J trimming: 5 bases; junction bases outside the gene matches: 4. The CDR3 bases are TGTGCCAGCAGTTCAGGACTAGCAACCGGGGAGCTGTTTTTT. Translated, it gives CASSSGLATGELFF.

This clonotype was counted at least ten times. The gene calls are TRBV11-2 and TRBJ2-1; possibly TRBD1 for D (5 bases). The CDR3 spans 16 residues. Deletions cut 4 bases from V and 0 bases from J, with 13 bases between. Germline V gene lookup returns CDR1 SGHAT and CDR2 FQNNGV. The CDR3 nucleotides read TGTGCCAGCAGCTCACAGGTCTTTCACTCCTACAATGAGCAGTTCTTC. Its translation: CASSSQVFHSYNEQFF.

This clonotype was recorded many times. This rearrangement joins TRBV7-9 to TRBJ2-7, with D unclear. The CDR3 contains 11 residues. The ends were cut back, 4 bases at V and 4 bases at J, with 5 bases in the middle. Germline CDR1 SEHNR, CDR2 FQNEAQ (reference sequence). The CDR3 reads CASSYKYEQYF. The CDR3 DNA is TGTGCCAGCAGCTATAAATACGAGCAGTACTTC.

The table lists this clonotype with a few counts. V gene TRBV11-2 combines with J gene TRBJ2-5; TRBD2 matches 10 bases. The V and J ends lost 5 bases and 5 bases, in that order; junction bases with no gene match: 11. CDR1 SGHAT and CDR2 FQNNGV come from the germline V gene. There are 16 residues in the CDR3. CDR3 sequence (DNA): TGTGCCAGCAGCCGTAGTTTCGCTAGCGGGAGTGAGACCCAGTACTTC. It encodes CASSRSFASGSETQYF.

V and J are TRBV4-1 and TRBJ2-1; 7 nucleotides line up with TRBD1. CDR3 length equals 16 residues. The germline CDR1 and CDR2 sequences are MGHRA and YSYEKL. J was trimmed by 4 bases and V by 2 bases; bases with no gene match: 8. The CDR3 region has the DNA TGCGCCAGCAGCCAACCCTCGGGACAGTATTACAATGAGCAGTTCTTC. Its translation is CASSQPSGQYYNEQFF.

This clonotype was observed a handful of times. This chain links TRBV5-6 with TRBJ2-3; 10 nucleotides align to TRBD1. CDR3 size: 15 residues. V lost 3 bases to trimming and J lost 4 bases; unmatched junction nucleotides: 5. Germline V lookup: CDR1 SGHDT, CDR2 YYEEEE. The chain's CDR3 is CASSSRDRGPDTQYF. The CDR3, as DNA: TGTGCCAGCAGCTCCCGGGACAGGGGCCCAGATACGCAGTATTTT.

The sample holds many counts of this clonotype. CDR3: CATSEWGQPQHF. DNA for the CDR3: TGTGCCACCAGTGAGTGGGGTCAGCCCCAGCATTTT. The chain couples TRBV24-1 to TRBJ1-5, with D uncertain. Germline V gene sequence: CDR1 KGHDR, CDR2 SFDVKD. V shed 4 bases and J shed 6 bases, with 6 bases lying between them. CDR3 length equals 12 residues.

This clonotype has ten or more counts. This rearrangement joins TRBV5-1 to TRBJ2-7; 10 nucleotides match TRBD2. The CDR3 length is 14 residues. The germline V gene encodes CDR1 SGHRS and CDR2 YFSETQ. J was trimmed by 5 bases and V by 7 bases; bases with no gene match: 9. The CDR3 sequence: CASGQRGGSDEQYF. CDR3 nucleotides: TGCGCCAGCGGCCAGCGGGGGGGCAGCGACGAGCAGTACTTC.